The clone carrying this T cell receptor (beta chain) was counted only a few times. Its antigen is still unknown. The table came from immunoSEQ multiplex PCR; TCRdb's copy has only in-frame clones and leaves some out. The sample yields about 3,100 clones, around 50% seen once. There are 15 residues in the CDR3. CDR1 is SGHRS, CDR2 YFSETQ, per germline. Germline trimming cut 0 bases from V and 3 bases from J; bases unmatched to any gene: 5. This sample was taken from a study of siplizumab effects on memory and regulatory T cells. General observations from the study: The alloreactive clones that mapped to unstimulated subsets made up only a minor fraction.

Responder and stimulator cells in the mixed lymphocyte reaction were cultured together for around six days at 37°C. The source material was CFSE-low (dividing) CD4+ T cells sorted from an allogeneic mixed lymphocyte reaction. This receptor was taken from a human donor in good health; the cells came from an allogeneic mixed lymphocyte reaction. The chain links TRBV5-1 to TRBJ2-7, with 8 bases aligning to TRBD2. CDR3 bases: TGCGCCAGCAGCTTGGCCGGAACTAGCGGCTACGAGCAGTACTTC. It is translated as CASSLAGTSGYEQYF.